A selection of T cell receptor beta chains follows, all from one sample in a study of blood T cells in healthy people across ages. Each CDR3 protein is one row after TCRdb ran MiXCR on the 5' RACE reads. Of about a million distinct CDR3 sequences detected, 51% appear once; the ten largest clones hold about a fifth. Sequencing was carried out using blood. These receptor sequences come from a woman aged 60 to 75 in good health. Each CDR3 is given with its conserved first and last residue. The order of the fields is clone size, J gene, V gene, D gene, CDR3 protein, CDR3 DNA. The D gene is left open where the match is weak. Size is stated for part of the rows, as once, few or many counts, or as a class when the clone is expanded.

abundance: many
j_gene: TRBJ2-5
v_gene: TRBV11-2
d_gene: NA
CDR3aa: CASSLGAFRETQYF
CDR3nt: TGTGCCAGCAGCTTAGGGGCTTTTCGAGAGACCCAGTACTTC

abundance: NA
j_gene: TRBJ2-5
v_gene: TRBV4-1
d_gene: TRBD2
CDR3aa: CASSQGRLAGKQYF
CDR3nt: TGCGCCAGCAGCCAAGGAAGGCTAGCGGGGAAGCAGTACTTC

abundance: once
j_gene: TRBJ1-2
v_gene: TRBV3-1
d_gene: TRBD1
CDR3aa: CATVGSRTGDCGYTF
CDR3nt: TGTGCCACCGTGGGGTCCAGGACAGGGGATTGTGGCTACACCTTC

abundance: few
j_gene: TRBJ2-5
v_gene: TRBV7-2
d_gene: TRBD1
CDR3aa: CASSLVGQGGEQYF
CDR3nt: TGTGCCAGCAGCTTAGTGGGACAGGGGGGGGAGCAGTACTTC

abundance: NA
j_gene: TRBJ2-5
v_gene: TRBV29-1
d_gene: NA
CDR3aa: CSLTVAGETQYF
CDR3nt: TGCAGCCTCACAGTGGCGGGGGAGACCCAGTACTTC

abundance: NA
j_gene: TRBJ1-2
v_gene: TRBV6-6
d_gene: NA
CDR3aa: CASSYVAGNGYTF
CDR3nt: TGTGCCAGCAGTTACGTGGCAGGGAATGGCTACACCTTC

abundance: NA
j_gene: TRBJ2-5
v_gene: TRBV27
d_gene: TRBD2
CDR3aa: CASSPGTSGPQETQYF
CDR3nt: TGTGCCAGCAGTCCCGGGACTAGCGGTCCGCAAGAGACCCAGTACTTC

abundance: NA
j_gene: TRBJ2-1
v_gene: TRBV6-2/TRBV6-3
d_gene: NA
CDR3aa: CASRPMANGQFF
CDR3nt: TGTGCCAGCAGACCTATGGCCAATGGGCAGTTCTTC

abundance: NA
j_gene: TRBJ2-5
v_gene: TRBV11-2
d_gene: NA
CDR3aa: CASRGLRQETQYF
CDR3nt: TGTGCCAGCAGGGGACTGAGACAAGAGACCCAGTACTTC

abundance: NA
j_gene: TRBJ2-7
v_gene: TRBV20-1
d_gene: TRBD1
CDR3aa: CSASPDRGTNEQYF
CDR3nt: TGCAGTGCTAGTCCCGACAGGGGGACGAACGAGCAGTACTTC

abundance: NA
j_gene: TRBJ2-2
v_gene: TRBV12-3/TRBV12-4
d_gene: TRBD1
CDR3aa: CASSSPRDRALRELFF
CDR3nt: TGTGCCAGCAGTTCCCCCCGGGACAGGGCCCTTAGGGAGCTGTTTTTT

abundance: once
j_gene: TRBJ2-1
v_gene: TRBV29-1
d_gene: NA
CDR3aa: CSAWGETRPNEQFF
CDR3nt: TGTAGCGCCTGGGGGGAGACCCGCCCCAATGAGCAGTTCTTC

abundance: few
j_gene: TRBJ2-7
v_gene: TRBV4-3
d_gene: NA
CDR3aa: CASSQALSGAYEQYF
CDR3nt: TGCGCCAGCAGCCAAGCCTTGTCAGGGGCTTACGAGCAGTACTTC

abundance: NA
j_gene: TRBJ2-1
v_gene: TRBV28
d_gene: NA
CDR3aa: CASSLSLLRGSSYNEQFF
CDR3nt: TGTGCCAGCAGTTTAAGTTTATTGAGGGGGAGCTCCTACAATGAGCAGTTCTTC

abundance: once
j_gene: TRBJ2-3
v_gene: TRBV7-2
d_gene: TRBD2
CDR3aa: CASSLSGRAAYRTDTQYF
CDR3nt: TGTGCCAGCAGCTTAAGCGGGAGGGCCGCATACCGGACAGATACGCAGTATTTT